Following are 4 T cell receptor beta chains from one sample sequenced in a study of cytomegalovirus exposure and HLA in healthy donors. The primer mix had 60 Vbeta and 13 Jbeta primers. This table comes from immunoSEQ multiplex PCR, and its TCRdb copy is limited to in-frame clones, with some not included. Among tens of thousands of clones listed, over 60% were seen once. The material sequenced was PBMCs. These receptor sequences come from a man aged 35-49 years in good health and CMV-seropositive.

This CDR3 reads CASSEIGRGDTEAFF. For the CDR3, the DNA is TGTGCCAGCAGTGAAATCGGCAGGGGCGACACTGAAGCTTTCTTT. This rearrangement joins TRBV25-1 to TRBJ1-1; D possibly corresponds to TRBD1 (6 bases). This CDR3 spans 15 amino acids. Per the germline V gene, CDR1 is MGHDK and CDR2 is SYGVNS. V was shortened by 2 bases and J by 3 bases, with 13 bases between the two germline ends.

J is TRBJ1-5 and V is TRBV28, with 7 positions matching TRBD1. The trim removed 7 bases at V and 6 bases at J, leaving 9 bases unmatched. CDR1 is MDHEN, CDR2 SYDVKM, per germline. The CDR3 has 14 residues. The CDR3 nucleotides are TGTGCCAGCATGCTAGGGGGCTGGGGTCAGCCCCAGCATTTT. Amino acids: CASMLGGWGQPQHF.

This chain joins TRBV7-2 and TRBJ2-1, with D perhaps matching TRBD2 (6 bases). Trimming removed 4 bases at V and 6 bases at J, with 7 bases between. The CDR3 has 12 residues. Germline V gives CDR1 SGHTA, CDR2 FQGNSA. CDR3 sequence: CASSSGVNEQFF. The CDR3 bases are TGTGCCAGCAGCTCGGGAGTCAATGAGCAGTTCTTC.

This clone showed up just a few times. V gene TRBV5-6 combines with J gene TRBJ1-5, with D perhaps TRBD1 (6 bases). Germline CDR1 and CDR2: SGHDT and YYEEEE. Trimming stripped 4 bases from V and 4 bases from J, with 18 bases between. The CDR3 covers 16 residues. Written as DNA, the CDR3 is TGTGCCAGCAGCCGACAGGCGGCAGGGTTTAATCAGCCCCAGCATTTT. Translation gives CASSRQAAGFNQPQHF.